Sequencing of this TCR beta chain was carried out in a study of patients and donors after allogeneic stem cell transplantation. TCRdb analysed the RT-PCR reads with MiXCR anew, one entry per CDR3 protein. The sample carries about a million distinct CDR3 sequences, about a sixth recorded once. With 0 bases clipped from V and 6 bases from J, the junction kept 11 bases outside the gene matches. The germline CDR1 and CDR2 sequences are LGHDT and YNNKEL (reference sequence). The CDR3 is made up of 19 amino acids. What was sequenced was blood, either unsorted or a sorted T cell fraction (not recorded which). This receptor was taken from a human donor who was either an allogeneic HSCT recipient or a stem cell or donor lymphocyte infusion donor (not recorded which). It is not recorded whose cells these are; they may come from a transplant donor. This sequence joins TRBV3-1 and TRBJ2-2; 12 positions agree with TRBD2. CDR3 region: CASSQDPRLAGGPSGELFF. The DNA for the CDR3 is TGTGCCAGCAGCCAAGACCCACGGCTAGCGGGAGGGCCGTCCGGGGAGCTGTTTTTT.